This T cell receptor (beta chain) was captured in a study of siplizumab effects on memory and regulatory T cells. Germline V lookup: CDR1 SQVTM, CDR2 ANQGSEA. V lost 2 bases to trimming and J lost 3 bases, with 14 bases between them. This CDR3 comprises 14 residues. The method was immunoSEQ multiplex PCR; TCRdb's version includes in-frame clones alone and lacks a portion of them. The sample carries about 50,000 clones, 85% to 95% recorded once. The genes are TRBV29-1 and TRBJ2-7; D is undetermined. Sequenced input: CD8+ T cells sorted from blood. This TCR was sampled from a human donor in good health. CDR3: CSVEIASRSYEQYF. The CDR3 coding sequence is TGCAGCGTTGAAATCGCTAGTAGGAGCTACGAGCAGTACTTC.